This T cell receptor (beta chain) was documented in a study of T cells in Graves' hyperthyroidism and ophthalmopathy. The source material, RNA transcripts, was used to amplify TCR beta CDR3 regions. The TCR CDR3 first-round RT-PCR relied on the HTBI primer set. TCRdb ran MiXCR on the multiplex PCR reads and lists one entry per CDR3 protein. The table records roughly 750,000 distinct CDR3 sequences, about a sixth of them present only once. Patients between 18 and 65 years old had hyperthyroidism, newly diagnosed and lasting under 2 months. Deletions cut 7 bases from V and 7 bases from J, with 14 bases between. CDR3 size: 13 residues.

V gene TRBV12-3 or TRBV12-4 combines with J gene TRBJ1-5, with D unresolved. This receptor was obtained from a man aged 18 to 30 with Graves' hyperthyroidism. The specimen was blood. The CDR3 loop is CASTREGWQPQHF. CDR3 coding DNA: TGTGCCAGCACGCGAGAGGGATGGCAGCCCCAGCATTTT.